These 18 T cell receptor beta chains share one sample of origin, sequenced in a study of radiotherapy plus CTLA-4 blockade in lung cancer. Measured with immunoSEQ multiplex PCR; TCRdb has only the in-frame clones, and not every one. Here the sample spans tens of thousands of clones, 80% to 90% being singletons. This material consisted of peripheral blood, taken from a patient treated with radiotherapy plus ipilimumab. Receptors originate from a human donor with non-small cell lung cancer who had stable disease on radiotherapy plus ipilimumab.

V and J are TRBV21-1 and TRBJ1-5; the table gives TRBD1 as D, unverified against the DNA. TRBV21-1 is a pseudogene segment. CDR3 length equals 16 residues. The CDR3 coding sequence is TGTGCCAGCAGCGGGGGCCAGCCAGGGATCGGGCAGCCCCAGCATTTT. Residues: CASSGGQPGIGQPQHF.

V usage is TRBV6-1 and J usage is TRBJ2-7, with D tentatively TRBD1 (6 bases). V was clipped by 2 bases and J by 0 bases, with 11 bases between them. The CDR3 sequence is 15 residues long. The germline V gene has CDR1 MNHNS and CDR2 SASEGT. Written as DNA, the CDR3 is TGTGCCAGCAGTGAAATGGGGGCGACCTCCTACGAGCAGTACTTC. Protein: CASSEMGATSYEQYF.

V is TRBV7-3 and J is TRBJ2-1, with 13 bases matching TRBD2. The CDR3 consists of 15 residues. The V gene end was trimmed by 5 bases and the J gene end by 9 bases; junction bases not matched to a gene: 7. CDR1 and CDR2 from the germline V gene are SGHTA and FQGTGA. Here the CDR3 DNA reads TGTGCCAGCAGCGCAGGACTAGCGGGGGAGGGTGAGCAGTTCTTC. It codes for CASSAGLAGEGEQFF.

The rearrangement joins TRBV30 to TRBJ1-5; 8 nucleotides agree with TRBD1. Trimming cost V 5 bases and J 4 bases; bases outside gene matches: 4. The CDR3 is made up of 13 amino acids. Germline CDR1 reads GTSNPN; CDR2 reads SVGIG (reference sequence). The CDR3 loop reads CAWGQGRNQPQHF. CDR3 nucleotides: TGTGCCTGGGGACAGGGTCGGAATCAGCCCCAGCATTTT.

V and J are TRBV7-9 and TRBJ2-2; 10 bases are a match to TRBD2. Germline V gene lookup returns CDR1 SEHNR and CDR2 FQNEAQ (reference sequence). With 8 bases clipped from V and 3 bases from J, the junction kept 15 bases outside the gene matches. This CDR3 is 18 amino acids long. CDR3 residues: CASARRGSGGPDTGELFF. CDR3 nucleotide sequence: TGTGCCAGCGCTCGCCGGGGTAGCGGGGGGCCCGACACCGGGGAGCTGTTTTTT.

There are a few counts of this clone. The J gene is TRBJ1-5, the V gene TRBV5-5, with D perhaps matching TRBD1 (5 bases). The CDR3 extends over 14 amino acids. Germline V gene lookup returns CDR1 SGHKS and CDR2 YYEKEE (reference sequence). V lost 4 bases to trimming and J lost 1 base, with 9 bases between them. The CDR3 protein is CASSNRGSNQPQHF. CDR3 coding DNA: TGTGCCAGCAGCAACCGGGGGAGCAATCAGCCCCAGCATTTT.

This clone has only a few counts. The genes are TRBV29-1 and TRBJ2-7; TRBD1 or TRBD2 may be the D gene (5 bases each). Trimming pared 4 bases from V and 2 bases from J, leaving 6 bases between. This CDR3 contains 11 residues. Germline lookup yields CDR1 SQVTM and CDR2 ANQGSEA. The CDR3 coding sequence is TGCAGCGTTGGGGACGCCTACGAGCAGTACTTC. Translated: CSVGDAYEQYF.

The chain uses TRBV11-2 and TRBJ1-5; D unclear. CDR1 SGHAT and CDR2 FQNNGV come from the germline V gene. V gave up 0 bases and J gave up 3 bases, with 12 bases separating them. The CDR3 is 16 amino acids. The DNA of the CDR3 is TGTGCCAGCAGCTTAGATCGGAGAGGTTCCAATCAGCCCCAGCATTTT. Translation gives CASSLDRRGSNQPQHF. The whole variable domain, remainder taken from reference TRBV11-2 and TRBJ1-5, is EAGVAQSPRYKIIEKRQSVAFWCNPISGHATLYWYQQILGQGPKLLIQFQNNGVVDDSQLPKDRFSAERLKGVDSTLKIQPAKLEDSAVYLCASSLDRRGSNQPQHFGDGTRLSIL.

This rearrangement joins TRBV19 to TRBJ2-1; the D gene is possibly TRBD2 (5 bases). V dropped 11 bases and J dropped 5 bases, with 10 bases sitting between them. The CDR3 covers 11 residues. Germline CDR1 and CDR2: LNHDA and SQIVND (reference sequence). The CDR3 protein is CAAHGNNEQFF. CDR3 coding DNA: TGTGCCGCCCACGGGAACAATGAGCAGTTCTTC.

The V and J genes are TRBV19 and TRBJ2-3; 7 nucleotides line up with TRBD1. V gave up 6 bases and J gave up 2 bases; unmatched junction bases: 5. Germline V gene data show CDR1 as LNHDA and CDR2 as SQIVND (reference sequence). The CDR3 totals 14 residues. Here the CDR3 DNA reads TGTGCCAGTAGCCCCGGGACAGTCACAGATACGCAGTATTTT. It is translated as CASSPGTVTDTQYF.

The chain combines TRBV19 with TRBJ1-4; 7 nucleotides line up with TRBD1. Germline V gene data show CDR1 as LNHDA and CDR2 as SQIVND (reference sequence). V lost 8 bases and J lost 6; bases outside the gene matches: 6. The CDR3 covers 13 residues. CDR3 sequence: CASSQGRYEKLFF. The CDR3 region has the DNA TGTGCCAGTTCACAGGGGAGGTATGAAAAACTGTTTTTT. The complete variable domain, with remaining parts taken from reference TRBV19 and TRBJ1-4, reads DGGITQSPKYLFRKEGQNVTLSCEQNLNHDAMYWYRQDPGQGLRLIYYSQIVNDFQKGDIAEGYSVSREKKESFPLTVTSAQKNPTAFYLCASSQGRYEKLFFGSGTQLSVL.

The chain has TRBV9 and TRBJ1-6; TRBD1 might be the D (5 bases). This CDR3 region has 15 residues. Germline loops: CDR1 SGDLS, CDR2 YYNGEE. Trimming shortened V by 0 bases and J by 9 bases, and 13 bases separated the two germline ends. The CDR3 DNA reads as TGTGCCAGCAGCGTAGGGGACCTCCTGGGTTCACCCCTCCACTTT. This codes for CASSVGDLLGSPLHF.

The chain couples TRBV30 to TRBJ2-5; possible D gene TRBD2, 5 bases. CDR1 GTSNPN and CDR2 SVGIG come from the germline V gene (reference sequence). There are 12 residues in the CDR3. Deletions cut 3 bases from V and 5 bases from J, with 10 bases between. CDR3: CAWRTGMETQYF. The CDR3 coding sequence is TGTGCCTGGAGAACGGGAATGGAGACCCAGTACTTC.

The genes are TRBV7-3 and TRBJ2-1; 9 nucleotides match TRBD2. The CDR3 has 16 amino acids. Trimming at V came to 1 base and at J to 6 bases, leaving 7 bases not matched to a gene. The germline gives CDR1 SGHTA, CDR2 FQGTGA. This CDR3 is CASSLRVAGALNEQFF. As DNA, the CDR3 is TGTGCCAGCAGCTTAAGGGTAGCGGGGGCCCTCAATGAGCAGTTCTTC.

V usage is TRBV5-1 and J usage is TRBJ2-2; 7 bases are a match to TRBD2. The V segment lost 0 bases and the J segment 0 bases; nucleotides outside the gene matches: 8. Germline CDR1 is SGHRS and CDR2 is YFSETQ. This CDR3 is 18 amino acids long. The CDR3 loop reads CASSLVKGGSANTGELFF. The CDR3 nucleotides are TGCGCCAGCAGCTTGGTAAAGGGCGGGAGTGCGAACACCGGGGAGCTGTTTTTT.

The chain joins TRBV27 to TRBJ2-7, with D possibly being TRBD1 or TRBD2 (5 bases each). Germline assignment: CDR1 MNHEY and CDR2 SMNVEV (reference sequence). The CDR3 is 14 residues long. V was shortened by 8 bases and J by 0 bases, with 14 bases between the two germline ends. CDR3 sequence reads: CASGWGKSSYEQYF. The CDR3 nucleotides read TGTGCCAGCGGCTGGGGGAAAAGCTCCTACGAGCAGTACTTC.

This chain links TRBV28 with TRBJ1-1; the match to TRBD1 covers 8 bases. The CDR3 has 12 amino acids. CDR1 is MDHEN, CDR2 SYDVKM, per germline. V shed 6 bases and J 10 bases; nucleotides not matched to a gene: 7. In DNA form, the CDR3 reads TGTGCCAGCAGCGTTGGACAGGGACGAGCTTTCTTT. It encodes CASSVGQGRAFF.

This chain joins TRBV13 and TRBJ1-5, with a weak D call TRBD1 (6 bases). Per the germline V gene, CDR1 is PRHDT and CDR2 is FYEKMQ (reference sequence). The CDR3 is 12 amino acids. The ends were cut back, 7 bases at V and 6 bases at J, with 10 bases in the middle. This chain's CDR3 is CASKQGSQPQHF. The CDR3 DNA sequence: TGTGCCAGCAAACAGGGTAGTCAGCCCCAGCATTTT.